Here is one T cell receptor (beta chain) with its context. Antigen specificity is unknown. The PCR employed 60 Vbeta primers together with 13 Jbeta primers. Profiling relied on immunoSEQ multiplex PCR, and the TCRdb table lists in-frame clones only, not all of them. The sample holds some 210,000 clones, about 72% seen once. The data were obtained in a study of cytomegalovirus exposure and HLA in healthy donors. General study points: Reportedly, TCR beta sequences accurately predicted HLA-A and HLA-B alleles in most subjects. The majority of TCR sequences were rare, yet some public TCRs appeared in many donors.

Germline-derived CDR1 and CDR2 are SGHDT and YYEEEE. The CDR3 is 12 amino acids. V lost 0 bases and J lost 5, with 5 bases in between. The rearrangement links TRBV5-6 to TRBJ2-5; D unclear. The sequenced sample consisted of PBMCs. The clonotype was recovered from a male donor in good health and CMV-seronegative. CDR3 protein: CASSLVSETQYF. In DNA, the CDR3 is TGTGCCAGCAGCTTGGTCTCCGAGACCCAGTACTTC.